The 12 T cell receptor beta chains reported below all come from one sample, sequenced in a study of Graves' ophthalmopathy and Graves' hyperthyroidism (dated by TCRdb to about 2018). The sequencing machine was an Illumina HiSeq 2000. For repertoire sequencing, TCR beta CDR3 regions were amplified from RNA transcripts. HTBI primers and the Qiagen OneStep RT-PCR kit were used in a first-round RT-PCR, which was followed by a second-round multiplex PCR, size selection and purification. The public reads were reanalyzed by TCRdb: fastp trimming at Q25, MiXCR alignment, in-frame beta chains only. Rows merge per CDR3 protein into single entries with the most common DNA and genes. Across this sample there are some 400,000 distinct CDR3 sequences, with around 18% seen only once. The leading ten clones occupy approximately 1.4% of the sample. Material for sequencing was peripheral blood. The receptors here all came from a woman aged 18-30 years with Graves' ophthalmopathy. Donor details come from another sample of the same person, matched by shared clones.

Of note for this clonotype: The junction departs from the called germline gene at one end, perhaps through a read error. J is TRBJ1-1 and V is TRBV12-3 or TRBV12-4, with D possibly being TRBD1 (5 bases). CDR3 length equals 14 residues. The CDR3 DNA reads as TGTGCCAGCAATAACCGGGGTAGGGGCACTGAAGCTGTCTTT. Its protein product is CASNNRGRGTEAVF.

Only a few counts were recorded for this clonotype. The chain combines TRBV18 with TRBJ1-1; 7 bases align to TRBD1. CDR1 and CDR2 from the germline V gene are KGHSH and LQKENI. J gave up 0 bases and V 5 bases, and 9 bases lay outside the gene matches. The length of the CDR3 is 16 residues. As DNA, the CDR3 is TGTGCCAGCTCAATAACTCGACAGGGACTGAACACTGAAGCTTTCTTT. Amino acid sequence: CASSITRQGLNTEAFF.

In its sample, this clonotype was seen many times. The DNA of the CDR3 is TGTGCCAGCAGTTTGCGGACTAGCGGGGTCTCCTACGAGCAGTACTTC. Translation gives CASSLRTSGVSYEQYF. This chain uses TRBV12-3 or TRBV12-4 with TRBJ2-7; the match to TRBD2 covers 12 bases. The J segment lost 0 bases and the V segment lost 3 bases, leaving 3 bases of the junction unmatched. This CDR3 has 16 residues.

Ten or more counts support this clonotype. The chain uses TRBV30 and TRBJ2-3, with 9 bases identical to TRBD2. Germline V gene data show CDR1 as GTSNPN and CDR2 as SVGIG (reference sequence). The V and J ends lost 4 bases and 2 bases, in that order; junction bases with no gene match: 7. There are 15 residues in the CDR3. CDR3 in amino acids: CAWTLPSGITDTQYF. The CDR3 DNA follows: TGTGCCTGGACTCTTCCTAGCGGGATCACAGATACGCAGTATTTT.

This clonotype was detected many times. The genes are TRBV19 and TRBJ1-1, with D uncertain. V was trimmed by 8 bases and J by 1 base, leaving 11 bases between them. Germline-derived CDR1 and CDR2 are LNHDA and SQIVND (reference sequence). This CDR3 region has 13 residues. CDR3 nucleotides: TGTGCCAGTGGCGTGACGACGAACACTGAAGCTTTCTTT. It yields the protein CASGVTTNTEAFF.

This clonotype was picked up many times. This sequence joins TRBV12-3 or TRBV12-4 and TRBJ2-5, with a tentative D call TRBD1 (6 bases). Trimming removed 3 bases from V and 1 base from J, with 12 bases in between. This CDR3 has 15 amino acids. CDR3 region: CASSFPGQLQETQYF. The CDR3 coding sequence is TGTGCCAGCAGTTTCCCCGGACAGCTCCAAGAGACCCAGTACTTC.

This clonotype was seen ten or more times. The chain couples TRBV7-2 to TRBJ2-5; 9 positions agree with TRBD1. Germline trimming cut 4 bases from V and 4 bases from J; bases unmatched to any gene: 4. Looked up from germline, CDR1 is SGHTA and CDR2 is FQGNSA. The CDR3 sequence is 14 residues long. The CDR3 here is CASSSQGASETQYF. In DNA form, the CDR3 reads TGTGCCAGCAGCTCACAGGGGGCCTCAGAGACCCAGTACTTC.

This clonotype has at least ten counts. The chain joins TRBV7-2 to TRBJ1-3; TRBD1 is a possible D gene (6 bases). The germline gives CDR1 SGHTA, CDR2 FQGNSA. The CDR3 has 13 amino acids. The V and J ends lost 5 bases and 7 bases respectively, with 12 bases between them. CDR3 region: CASSPTGPNTIYF. CDR3 bases: TGTGCCAGCAGCCCCACAGGGCCCAACACCATATATTTT.

This chain connects TRBV6-5 to TRBJ2-4; weak D call: TRBD2 (7 bases). Germline V gene data show CDR1 as MNHEY and CDR2 as SVGAGI. Trimming pared 0 bases from V and 6 bases from J, leaving 12 bases between. The CDR3 totals 15 residues. CDR3 coding DNA: TGTGCCAGCAGTTACTCCTTGGGAGGGGGAAACATTCAGTACTTC. Protein: CASSYSLGGGNIQYF.

The chain couples TRBV12-3 or TRBV12-4 to TRBJ2-7, with D perhaps matching TRBD2 (6 bases). This CDR3 region has 12 residues. Trimming cost V 6 bases and J 2 bases, with 8 bases left between them. The CDR3 DNA reads as TGTGCCAGCAGGGGGGGTACCTACGAGCAGTACTTC. Translation gives CASRGGTYEQYF.

There are many counts of this clonotype. The chain combines TRBV29-1 with TRBJ1-2, with 11 bases aligning to TRBD1. Losses at the gene ends were 6 bases for V and 4 bases for J; bases not matched to a gene: 16. The V gene's germline CDR1 is SQVTM and CDR2 ANQGSEA. This CDR3 is built from 17 residues. CDR3: CSVATPGTGGRSYGYTF. The CDR3 DNA is TGCAGCGTAGCTACCCCCGGGACAGGGGGAAGGAGCTATGGCTACACCTTC.

This sequence joins TRBV7-2 and TRBJ2-5, with D uncertain. Germline V gene lookup returns CDR1 SGHTA and CDR2 FQGNSA. Trimming left V 1 base short and J 4 bases short, with 13 bases between. CDR3 size: 15 residues. CDR3 bases: TGTGCCAGCAGCTTAGGGAGCATTGGACCAGAGACCCAGTACTTC. Translation: CASSLGSIGPETQYF. Complete variable domain (other parts from reference TRBV7-2 and TRBJ2-5): GAGVSQSPSNKVTEKGKDVELRCDPISGHTALYWYRQSLGQGLEFLIYFQGNSAPDKSGLPSDRFSAERTGGSVSTLTIQRTQQEDSAVYLCASSLGSIGPETQYFGPGTRLLVL.